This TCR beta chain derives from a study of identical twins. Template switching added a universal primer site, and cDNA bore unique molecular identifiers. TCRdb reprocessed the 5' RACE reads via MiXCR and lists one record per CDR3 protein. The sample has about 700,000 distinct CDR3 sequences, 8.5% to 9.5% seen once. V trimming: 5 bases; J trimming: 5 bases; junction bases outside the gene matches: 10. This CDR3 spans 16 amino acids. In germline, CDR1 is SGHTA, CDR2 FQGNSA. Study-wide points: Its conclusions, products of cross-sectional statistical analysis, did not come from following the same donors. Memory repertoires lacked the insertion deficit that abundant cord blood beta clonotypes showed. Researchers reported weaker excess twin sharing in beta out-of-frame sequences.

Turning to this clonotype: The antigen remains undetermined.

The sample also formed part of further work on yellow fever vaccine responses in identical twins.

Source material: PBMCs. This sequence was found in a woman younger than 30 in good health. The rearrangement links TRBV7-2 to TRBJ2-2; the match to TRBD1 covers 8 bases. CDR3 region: CASSLTRTGRTGELFF. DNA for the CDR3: TGTGCCAGCAGCCTCACAAGGACAGGGAGGACCGGGGAGCTGTTTTTT.